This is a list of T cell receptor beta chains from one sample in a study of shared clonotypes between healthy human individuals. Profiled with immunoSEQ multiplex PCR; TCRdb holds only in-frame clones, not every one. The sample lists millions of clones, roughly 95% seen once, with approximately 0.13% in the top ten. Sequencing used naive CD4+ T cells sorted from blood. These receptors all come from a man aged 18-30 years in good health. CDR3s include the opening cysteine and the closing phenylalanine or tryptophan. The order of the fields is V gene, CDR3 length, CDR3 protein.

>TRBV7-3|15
CASSSPGLGTGELFF
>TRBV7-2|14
CASSLYSANYGYTF
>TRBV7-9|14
CASSFEQGTDTQYF
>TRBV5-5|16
CASSFRLAASTDTQYF
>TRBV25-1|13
CASSDQGVYEQYF
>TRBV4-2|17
CASSQDTVEPVLDTQYF
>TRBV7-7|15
CASSSGGQGEKTQYF
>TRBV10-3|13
CAISDRQDYEQYF
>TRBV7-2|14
CASSPDSWREPQHF
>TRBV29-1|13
CSVSGLAPDTQYF
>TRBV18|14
CASSLGTGYPEAFF
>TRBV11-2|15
CASSLDSGSSYEQYF
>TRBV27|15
CASSATGGSFRGYTF
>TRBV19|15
CASRRAGGTNYGYTF
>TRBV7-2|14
CASSLTGLTDTQYF
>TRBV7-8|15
CASSSSGGSTDTQYF
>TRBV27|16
CASSASTNRGLYGYTF
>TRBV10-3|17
CAISESTAGGPGYEQFF
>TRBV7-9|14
CASSQRGQGGEQYF
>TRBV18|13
CASSPGAVYEQYF
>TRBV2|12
CASTPGGGEAFF
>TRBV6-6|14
CASSKQRGTDTQYF
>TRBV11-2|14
CASSFTGGPGELFF